This T cell receptor beta chain was documented in a study of shared clonotypes between healthy human individuals. The protocol was immunoSEQ multiplex PCR, while the TCRdb copy is restricted to in-frame clones and leaves out a portion. In the table there are around 1,900,000 clones, just over 90% of which are singletons. Germline V gene sequence: CDR1 MNHNS, CDR2 SASEGT. This CDR3 has 15 residues. V shed 6 bases, J shed 3 bases, and the junction held 5 bases outside the gene matches. CD8 cells classed as naive were CD45RO-negative and positively selected for CCR7, excluding terminally differentiated effector memory CD45RA+ cells.

The chain links TRBV6-1 to TRBJ2-5; 12 positions match TRBD2. This receptor was taken from a man younger than 35 in good health. Some clones in this sample may be carry-over from other donors' samples. The sequencing input was naive CD8+ T cells from PBMCs. CDR3 sequence: CASRSPSGREETQYF. The CDR3 DNA reads TGTGCCAGCAGAAGCCCTAGCGGGAGGGAAGAGACCCAGTACTTC.